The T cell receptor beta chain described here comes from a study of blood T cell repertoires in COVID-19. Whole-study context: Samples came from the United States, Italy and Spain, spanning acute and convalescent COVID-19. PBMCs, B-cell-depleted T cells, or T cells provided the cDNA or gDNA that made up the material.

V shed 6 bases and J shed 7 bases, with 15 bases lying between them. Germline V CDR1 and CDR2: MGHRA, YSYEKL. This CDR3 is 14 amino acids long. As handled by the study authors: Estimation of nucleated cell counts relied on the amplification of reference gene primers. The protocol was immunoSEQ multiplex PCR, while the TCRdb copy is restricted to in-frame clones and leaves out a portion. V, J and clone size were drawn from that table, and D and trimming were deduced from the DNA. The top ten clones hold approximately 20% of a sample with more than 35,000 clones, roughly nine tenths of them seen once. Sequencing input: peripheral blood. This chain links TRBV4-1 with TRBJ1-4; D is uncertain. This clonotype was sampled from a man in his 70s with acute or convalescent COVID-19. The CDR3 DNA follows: TGCGCCAGCAGTCCTGCCGGGGTTGGTGAAAAACTGTTTTTT. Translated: CASSPAGVGEKLFF.